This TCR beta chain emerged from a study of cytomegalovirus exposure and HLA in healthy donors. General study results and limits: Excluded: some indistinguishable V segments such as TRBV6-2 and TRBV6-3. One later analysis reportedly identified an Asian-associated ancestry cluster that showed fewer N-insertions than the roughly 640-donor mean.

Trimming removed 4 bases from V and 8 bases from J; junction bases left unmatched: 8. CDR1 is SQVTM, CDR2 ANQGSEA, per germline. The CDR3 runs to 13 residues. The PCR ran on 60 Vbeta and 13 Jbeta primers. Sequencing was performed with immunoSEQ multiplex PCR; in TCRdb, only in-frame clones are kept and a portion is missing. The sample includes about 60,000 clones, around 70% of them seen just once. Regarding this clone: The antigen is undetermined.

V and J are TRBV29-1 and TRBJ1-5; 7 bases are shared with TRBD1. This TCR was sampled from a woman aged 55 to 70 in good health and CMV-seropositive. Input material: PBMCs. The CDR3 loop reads CSVAGQAREPQHF. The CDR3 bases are TGCAGCGTTGCCGGACAGGCCAGGGAGCCCCAGCATTTT.